Listed here are 23 T cell receptor beta chains from one sample, sequenced in a study of T cells in pancreatic ductal adenocarcinoma. TCRdb keeps only in-frame clones here, not all; method: immunoSEQ multiplex PCR. The sample lists some 4,500 clones, approximately 72% seen once, with about 14% in the top ten. Surgery without prior neoadjuvant therapy was the treatment of the selected pancreatic ductal adenocarcinoma patients. The sequencing input was pancreatic tumor tissue. Receptors originate from a human donor with pancreatic ductal adenocarcinoma.

The CDR3 bases are TGTGCCAGCAGCCTTGGACTAGCAAGGGGCGAGCAGTACTTC. Residues: CASSLGLARGEQYF. This rearrangement joins TRBV9 to TRBJ2-7, with 8 bases matching TRBD2. The CDR3 covers 14 residues. J was trimmed by 6 bases and V by 4 bases; bases with no gene match: 9. The germline V gene encodes CDR1 SGDLS and CDR2 YYNGEE.

The gene calls are TRBV7-2 and TRBJ2-3; 11 bases are shared with TRBD2. The length of the CDR3 is 16 residues. Germline CDR1 is SGHTA and CDR2 is FQGNSA. V shed 2 bases and J 5 bases; nucleotides not matched to a gene: 6. The CDR3 loop reads CASSLLAGGRKDTQYF. CDR3 DNA sequence: TGTGCCAGCAGCTTACTAGCGGGAGGTCGGAAAGATACGCAGTATTTT.

In its sample, this clone was seen a few times. The CDR3 DNA reads TGTGCCAGCGGGCGGGACAGGGTCACCGGGGAGCTGTTTTTT. Its protein is CASGRDRVTGELFF. The rearrangement links TRBV6-1 to TRBJ2-2; 9 bases fit TRBD1. With 8 bases clipped from V and 4 bases from J, the junction kept 5 bases outside the gene matches. The CDR3 contains 14 residues. The germline gives CDR1 MNHNS, CDR2 SASEGT.

This chain links TRBV11-2 with TRBJ2-5, with D uncertain. The CDR3 totals 15 residues. V was clipped by 1 base and J by 9 bases, with 18 bases between them. Germline CDR1 is SGHAT and CDR2 is FQNNGV. CDR3 region: CASSLGAVLLRAQYF. CDR3 nucleotides: TGTGCCAGCAGCTTAGGCGCGGTTCTCTTAAGGGCCCAGTACTTC.

The CDR3 DNA sequence: TGTGCCAGCAGTCAGGCTAGCCACACAGATACGCAGTATTTT. Its protein product is CASSQASHTDTQYF. The rearrangement uses TRBV7-6 and TRBJ2-3; D might be TRBD2 (5 bases). CDR1 is SGHVS, CDR2 FNYEAQ, per germline. The CDR3 is 14 residues long. Trimming pared 6 bases from V and 2 bases from J, leaving 12 bases between.

On this clone itself: At one boundary the junction diverges from the germline segment, which might be a read error. The genes are TRBV6-1 and TRBJ2-2; 7 bases fit TRBD2. The CDR3 consists of 15 residues. CDR1 is MNHNS, CDR2 SASEGT, per germline. This CDR3 is CASKGGVRYTGGLFF. In DNA, the CDR3 is TGTGCCAGCAAGGGAGGGGTTAGGTACACCGGGGGGCTGTTTTTT.

The chain combines TRBV15 with TRBJ2-7; maybe TRBD2 (5 bases). Germline-derived CDR1 and CDR2 are LNHNV and YYDKDF (reference sequence). V lost 0 bases, J lost 1 base, and 10 bases lay in between. This CDR3 comprises 15 residues. CDR3 residues: CATSRDLRGSYEQYF. CDR3 in DNA: TGTGCCACCAGCAGAGATCTACGGGGTTCCTACGAGCAGTACTTC.

This clone came up once. The CDR3, as DNA: TGTGCCAGCAGCTCAACCCTCCGCAGGGAGGTTGGTGATGAGCAGTTCTTC. Translating it yields CASSSTLRREVGDEQFF. This sequence joins TRBV7-9 and TRBJ2-1, with a possible D match to TRBD2 (6 bases). V gave up 4 bases and J gave up 8 bases, with 24 bases separating them. This CDR3 has 17 residues. Germline V gives CDR1 SEHNR, CDR2 FQNEAQ (reference sequence).

With regard to this clone: An end of the junction does not agree with germline; a read error may underlie this. This sequence joins TRBV5-5 and TRBJ1-2; D unresolved. The CDR3 sequence is 12 residues long. CDR1 SGHKS and CDR2 YYEKEE come from the germline V gene (reference sequence). CDR3: CASSLAGNGYTF. The CDR3 DNA follows: TGTGCCAGCAGTTTGGCGGGGAATGGCTACACCTTC.

The table lists this clone with a few counts. This chain links TRBV2 with TRBJ2-7, with TRBD2 as a possible D gene (6 bases). Germline lookup yields CDR1 SNHLY and CDR2 FYNNEI. Trimming removed 10 bases from V and 0 bases from J, with 13 bases in between. The CDR3 extends over 13 amino acids. The CDR3 coding sequence is TGTGCCACCAGGATGGGGGGCTCCTACGAGCAGTACTTC. This sequence encodes CATRMGGSYEQYF.

The gene calls are TRBV19 and TRBJ1-4; TRBD1 matches at 7 bases. CDR3 length: 13 residues. Germline V gene lookup returns CDR1 LNHDA and CDR2 SQIVND (reference sequence). Trimming cost V 8 bases and J 0 bases; bases outside gene matches: 0. CDR3 nucleotide sequence: TGTGCCAGTGGGACAGCAACTAATGAAAAACTGTTTTTT. Translating gives CASGTATNEKLFF.

This clone has only a few counts. The chain couples TRBV5-1 to TRBJ1-2; no clear D. Trimming removed 4 bases at V and 1 base at J, with 11 bases between. Germline V gives CDR1 SGHRS, CDR2 YFSETQ. The CDR3 has 14 amino acids. CDR3 nucleotide sequence: TGCGCCAGCAGCCTAAGAGATTATAACTATGGCTACACCTTC. Protein: CASSLRDYNYGYTF.

J is TRBJ2-2 and V is TRBV7-2; TRBD1 matches 7 bases. This CDR3 has 14 amino acids. The V segment lost 0 bases and the J segment 6 bases; nucleotides outside the gene matches: 1. From germline, CDR1 is SGHTA and CDR2 FQGNSA. The CDR3 nucleotides read TGTGCCAGCAGCTTAGCACAGGGGCCCGGGGAGCTGTTTTTT. Its protein is CASSLAQGPGELFF.

The genes are TRBV7-9 and TRBJ2-2, with D unresolved. Germline CDR1 and CDR2: SEHNR and FQNEAQ (reference sequence). Trimming left V 5 bases short and J 4 bases short, with 8 bases between. This CDR3 is built from 13 residues. CDR3 in DNA: TGTGCCAGCAGCCTCAGAGGCACCGGGGAGCTGTTTTTT. Translated, it gives CASSLRGTGELFF.

This clone has just a few counts. The chain links TRBV5-1 to TRBJ1-1, with TRBD1 identical over 8 bases. V trimming: 2 bases; J trimming: 4 bases; junction bases outside the gene matches: 10. CDR1 is SGHRS and CDR2 is YFSETQ in the germline V gene. The CDR3 is 16 residues long. The CDR3 loop reads CASSFSRDRMGTEAFF. DNA for the CDR3: TGCGCCAGCAGCTTCTCCCGGGACAGGATGGGCACTGAAGCTTTCTTT.

This clone was detected a few times. The V gene is TRBV11-3, the J gene TRBJ2-7; 8 bases line up with TRBD1. CDR3 length equals 15 residues. With 3 bases clipped from V and 0 bases from J, the junction kept 4 bases outside the gene matches. Germline CDR1 reads SGHNT; CDR2 reads YENEEA. CDR3 nucleotide sequence: TGTGCCAGCAGCTTGAGGGACAGGTCCTCCTACGAGCAGTACTTC. Translating gives CASSLRDRSSYEQYF.

This clone appeared a few times. The rearrangement joins TRBV21-1 to TRBJ1-4. TRBV21-1 is recorded as a pseudogene. The CDR3 totals 16 residues. The CDR3 region has the DNA TGTGCCAGCAGCAAATGGAGGACGGCAACTAATGAAAAACTGTTTTTT. Translated, it gives CASSKWRTATNEKLFF.

The CDR3 reads CASQTGQDKMDTQYF. Here the CDR3 DNA reads TGTGCCAGCCAGACCGGGCAGGATAAAATGGATACGCAGTATTTT. This chain uses TRBV14 with TRBJ2-3; D not certain. Trimming shortened V by 8 bases and J by 6 bases, and 21 bases separated the two germline ends. This CDR3 has 15 residues. Germline-derived CDR1 and CDR2 are SGHDN and FVKESK.

This clone has only a few counts. V gene TRBV5-1 combines with J gene TRBJ2-5; 9 bases fit TRBD2. The CDR3 runs 16 residues. The germline gives CDR1 SGHRS, CDR2 YFSETQ. Losses at the gene ends were 0 bases for V and 6 bases for J; bases not matched to a gene: 9. Written as DNA, the CDR3 is TGCGCCAGCAGCTTGGTAGTAGCGGGGGCCTCAAAGACCCAGTACTTC. Amino acid sequence: CASSLVVAGASKTQYF.

This chain uses TRBV2 with TRBJ2-7; 7 bases are a match to TRBD1. Per the germline V gene, CDR1 is SNHLY and CDR2 is FYNNEI. J gave up 3 bases and V 8 bases, and 22 bases lay outside the gene matches. This CDR3 spans 18 amino acids. The CDR3 loop reads CASGISGTASHTNYEQYF. The CDR3 bases are TGTGCCAGCGGAATTAGTGGGACAGCGTCGCATACGAACTACGAGCAGTACTTC. Full variable domain (remainder filled in from reference TRBV2 and TRBJ2-7): EPEVTQTPSHQVTQMGQEVILRCVPISNHLYFYWYRQILGQKVEFLVSFYNNEISEKSEIFDDQFSVERPDGSNFTLKIRSTKLEDSAMYFCASGISGTASHTNYEQYFGPGTRLTVT.

Regarding this clone: Germline is not matched at one junction end, which may reflect a read error. The V gene is TRBV28, the J gene TRBJ1-2, with D possibly matching TRBD1 (6 bases). CDR3 length equals 11 residues. The germline V gene has CDR1 MDHEN and CDR2 SYDVKM. The CDR3 DNA sequence: TGTGCCAGCAGTCGGTGGACAGCTCCCCTATTC. This sequence encodes CASSRWTAPLF.

The rearrangement links TRBV5-1 to TRBJ2-3; 10 bases align to TRBD1. The germline CDR1 and CDR2 sequences are SGHRS and YFSETQ. This CDR3 region has 14 residues. With 2 bases clipped from V and 5 bases from J, the junction kept 2 bases outside the gene matches. CDR3 sequence (DNA): TGCGCCAGCAGCTTCCGGGACAGGGGAGATACGCAGTATTTT. This gives the protein CASSFRDRGDTQYF.

This clone appeared a few times. The rearrangement joins TRBV5-1 to TRBJ1-2; D gene uncertain. There are 13 residues in the CDR3. Trimming took off 3 bases at V and 8 bases at J, with 14 bases between the two ends. Germline V gives CDR1 SGHRS, CDR2 YFSETQ. The CDR3 nucleotides read TGCGCCAGCAGCTCGCTAGGACTCGGAGGCTACACCTTC. Protein sequence: CASSSLGLGGYTF.